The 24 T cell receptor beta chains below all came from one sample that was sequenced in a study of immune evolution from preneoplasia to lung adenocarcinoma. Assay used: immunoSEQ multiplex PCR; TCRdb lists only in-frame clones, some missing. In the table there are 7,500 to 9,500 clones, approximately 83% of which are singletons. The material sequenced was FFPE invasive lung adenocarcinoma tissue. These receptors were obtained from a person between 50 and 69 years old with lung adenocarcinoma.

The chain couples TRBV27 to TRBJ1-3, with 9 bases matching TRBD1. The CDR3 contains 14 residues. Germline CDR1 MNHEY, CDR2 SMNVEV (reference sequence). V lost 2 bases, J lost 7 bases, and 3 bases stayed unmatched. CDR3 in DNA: TGTGCCAGCAGTTTAGACAGGGGGGGCAACACCATATATTTT. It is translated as CASSLDRGGNTIYF.

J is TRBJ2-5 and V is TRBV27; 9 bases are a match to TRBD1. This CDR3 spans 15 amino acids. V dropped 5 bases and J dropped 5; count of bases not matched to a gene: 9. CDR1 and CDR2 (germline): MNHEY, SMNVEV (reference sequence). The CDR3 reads CASSVNRGRGETQYF. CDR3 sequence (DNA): TGTGCCAGCAGTGTTAACAGGGGGCGCGGGGAGACCCAGTACTTC.

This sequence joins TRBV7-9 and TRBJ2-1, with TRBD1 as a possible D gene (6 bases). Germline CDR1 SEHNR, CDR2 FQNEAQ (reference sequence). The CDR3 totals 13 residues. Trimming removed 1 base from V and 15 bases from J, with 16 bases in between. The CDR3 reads CASSLGSTGDAFF. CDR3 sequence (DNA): TGTGCCAGCAGCTTAGGCTCGACAGGAGATGCGTTCTTC. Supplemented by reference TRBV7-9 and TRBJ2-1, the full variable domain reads DTGVSQNPRHKITKRGQNVTFRCDPISEHNRLYWYRQTLGQGPEFLTYFQNEAQLEKSRLLSDRFSAERPKGSFSTLEIQRTEQGDSAMYLCASSLGSTGDAFFGPGTRLTVL.

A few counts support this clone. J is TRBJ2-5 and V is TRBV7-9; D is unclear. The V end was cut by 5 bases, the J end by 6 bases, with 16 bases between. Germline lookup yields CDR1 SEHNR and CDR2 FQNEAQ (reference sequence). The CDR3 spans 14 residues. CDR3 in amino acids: CASSRPGWDKTQYF. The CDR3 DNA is TGTGCCAGCAGCAGACCTGGGTGGGATAAGACCCAGTACTTC.

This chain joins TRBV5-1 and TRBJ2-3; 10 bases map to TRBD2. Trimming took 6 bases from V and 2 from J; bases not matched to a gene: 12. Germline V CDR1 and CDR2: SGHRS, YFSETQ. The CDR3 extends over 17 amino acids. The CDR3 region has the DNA TGCGCCAGCACCCGTGGTAGCGGGGGGCCTCTCACAGATACGCAGTATTTT. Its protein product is CASTRGSGGPLTDTQYF.

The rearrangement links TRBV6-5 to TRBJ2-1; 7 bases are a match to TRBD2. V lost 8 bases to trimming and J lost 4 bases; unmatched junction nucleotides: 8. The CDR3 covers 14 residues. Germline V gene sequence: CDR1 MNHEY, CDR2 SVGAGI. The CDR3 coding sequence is TGTGCCAGCCGCGGGCTAGCGGAATACAATGAGCAGTTCTTC. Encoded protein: CASRGLAEYNEQFF.

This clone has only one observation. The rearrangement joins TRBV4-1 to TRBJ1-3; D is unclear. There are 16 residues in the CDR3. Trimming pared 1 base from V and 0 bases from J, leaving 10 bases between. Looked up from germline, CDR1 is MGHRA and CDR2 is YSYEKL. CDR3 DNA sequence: TGCGCCAGCAGCCAAGGTTGGAGTGTCTCTGGAAACACCATATATTTT. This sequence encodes CASSQGWSVSGNTIYF.

Here the CDR3 reads CASSVGQGETQYF. The CDR3 DNA is TGTGCCAGCAGCGTAGGCCAGGGTGAGACCCAGTACTTC. The chain is built from TRBV9 and TRBJ2-5; possible D gene TRBD1, 5 bases. Germline V gene data show CDR1 as SGDLS and CDR2 as YYNGEE. This CDR3 has 13 amino acids. V was shortened by 0 bases and J by 5 bases, with 8 bases between the two germline ends.

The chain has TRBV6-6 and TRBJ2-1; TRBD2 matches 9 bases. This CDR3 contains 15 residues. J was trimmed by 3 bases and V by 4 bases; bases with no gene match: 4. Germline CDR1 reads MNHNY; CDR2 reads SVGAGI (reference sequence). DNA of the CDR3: TGTGCCAGCAGTTCACTAGCGGGTTACTACAATGAGCAGTTCTTC. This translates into CASSSLAGYYNEQFF.

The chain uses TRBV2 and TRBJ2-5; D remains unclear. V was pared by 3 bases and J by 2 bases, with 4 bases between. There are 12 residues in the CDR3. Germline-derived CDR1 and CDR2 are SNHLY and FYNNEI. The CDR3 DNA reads TGTGCCAGCAGTGAGGGTCAAGAGACCCAGTACTTC. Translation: CASSEGQETQYF. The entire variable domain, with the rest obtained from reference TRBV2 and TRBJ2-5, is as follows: EPEVTQTPSHQVTQMGQEVILRCVPISNHLYFYWYRQILGQKVEFLVSFYNNEISEKSEIFDDQFSVERPDGSNFTLKIRSTKLEDSAMYFCASSEGQETQYFGPGTRLLVL.

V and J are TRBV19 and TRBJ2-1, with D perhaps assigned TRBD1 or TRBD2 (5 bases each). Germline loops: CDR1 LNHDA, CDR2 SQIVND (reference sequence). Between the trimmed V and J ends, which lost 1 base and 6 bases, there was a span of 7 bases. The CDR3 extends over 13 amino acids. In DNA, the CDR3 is TGTGCCAGTAGTATAGCGGGACCCAATGAGCAGTTCTTC. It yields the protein CASSIAGPNEQFF.

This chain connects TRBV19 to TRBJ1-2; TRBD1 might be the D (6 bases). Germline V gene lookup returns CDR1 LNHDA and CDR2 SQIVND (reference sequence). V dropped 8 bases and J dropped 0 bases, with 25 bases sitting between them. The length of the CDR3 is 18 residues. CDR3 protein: CASHTSWGTYSSNYGYTF. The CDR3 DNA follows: TGTGCCAGTCACACGAGCTGGGGGACATACTCCTCTAACTATGGCTACACCTTC.

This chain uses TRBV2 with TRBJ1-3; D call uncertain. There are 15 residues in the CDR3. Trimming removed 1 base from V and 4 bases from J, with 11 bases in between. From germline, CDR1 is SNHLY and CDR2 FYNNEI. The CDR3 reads CASSEGPGLGNTIYF. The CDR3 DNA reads TGTGCCAGCAGTGAAGGACCAGGACTCGGAAACACCATATATTTT.

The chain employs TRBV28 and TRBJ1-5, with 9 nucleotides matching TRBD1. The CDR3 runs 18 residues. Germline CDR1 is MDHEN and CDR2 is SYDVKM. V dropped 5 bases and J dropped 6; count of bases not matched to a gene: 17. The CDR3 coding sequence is TGTGCCAGCAGTATGGGGGGTGGGGGACAGGGTTTTTCTCAGCCCCAGCATTTT. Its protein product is CASSMGGGGQGFSQPQHF. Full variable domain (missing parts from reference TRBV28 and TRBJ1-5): DVKVTQSSRYLVKRTGEKVFLECVQDMDHENMFWYRQDPGLGLRLIYFSYDVKMKEKGDIPEGYSVSREKKERFSLILESASTNQTSMYLCASSMGGGGQGFSQPQHFGDGTRLSIL.

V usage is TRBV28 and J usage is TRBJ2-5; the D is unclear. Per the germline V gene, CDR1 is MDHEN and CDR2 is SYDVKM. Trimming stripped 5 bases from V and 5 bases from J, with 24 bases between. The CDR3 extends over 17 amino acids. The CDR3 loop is CASSLASSSFMGETQYF. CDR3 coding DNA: TGTGCCAGCAGTCTCGCCTCCTCGTCTTTCATGGGGGAGACCCAGTACTTC.

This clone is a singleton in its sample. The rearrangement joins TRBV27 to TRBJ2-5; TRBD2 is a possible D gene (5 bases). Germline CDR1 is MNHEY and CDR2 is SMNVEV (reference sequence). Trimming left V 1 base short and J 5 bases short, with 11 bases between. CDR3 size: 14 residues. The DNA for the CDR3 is TGTGCCAGCAGTTTATTGGCTAGCTATGAGACCCAGTACTTC. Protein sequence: CASSLLASYETQYF.

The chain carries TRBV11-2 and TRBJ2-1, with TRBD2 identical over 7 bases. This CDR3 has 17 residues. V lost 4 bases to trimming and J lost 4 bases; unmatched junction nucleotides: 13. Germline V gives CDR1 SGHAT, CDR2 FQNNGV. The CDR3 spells CASSSPGSREFYNEQFF. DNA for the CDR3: TGTGCCAGCAGCTCCCCCGGTTCGCGGGAGTTTTACAATGAGCAGTTCTTC.

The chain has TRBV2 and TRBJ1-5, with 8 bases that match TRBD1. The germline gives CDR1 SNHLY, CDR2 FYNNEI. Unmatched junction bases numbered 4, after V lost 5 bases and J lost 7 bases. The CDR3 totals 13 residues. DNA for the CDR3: TGTGCCAGCAGTCGAGGACAGGGCCAGCCCCAGCATTTT. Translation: CASSRGQGQPQHF.

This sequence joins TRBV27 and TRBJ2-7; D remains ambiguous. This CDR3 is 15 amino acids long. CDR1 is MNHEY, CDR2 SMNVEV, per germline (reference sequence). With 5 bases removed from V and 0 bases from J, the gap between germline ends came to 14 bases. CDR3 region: CASSRIAGSSYEQYF. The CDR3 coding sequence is TGTGCCAGCAGTCGAATTGCCGGTAGCTCCTACGAGCAGTACTTC.

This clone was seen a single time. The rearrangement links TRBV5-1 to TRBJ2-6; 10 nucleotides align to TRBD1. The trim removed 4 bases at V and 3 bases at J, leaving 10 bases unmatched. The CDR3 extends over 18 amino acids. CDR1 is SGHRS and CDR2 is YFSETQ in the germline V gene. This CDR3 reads CASSRQGTGVFGANVLTF. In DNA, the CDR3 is TGCGCCAGCAGCAGGCAGGGGACAGGGGTTTTTGGGGCCAACGTCCTGACTTTC.

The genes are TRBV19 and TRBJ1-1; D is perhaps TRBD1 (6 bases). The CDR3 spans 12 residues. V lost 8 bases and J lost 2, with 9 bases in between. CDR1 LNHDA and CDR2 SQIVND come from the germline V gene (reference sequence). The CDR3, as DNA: TGTGCCAGTCCGGACAGAAACACTGAAGCTTTCTTT. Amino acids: CASPDRNTEAFF.

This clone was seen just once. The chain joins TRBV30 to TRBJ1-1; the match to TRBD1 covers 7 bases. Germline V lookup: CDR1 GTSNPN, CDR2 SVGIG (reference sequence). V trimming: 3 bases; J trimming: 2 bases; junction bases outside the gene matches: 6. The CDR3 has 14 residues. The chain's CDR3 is CAWSPGQVNTEAFF. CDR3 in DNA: TGTGCCTGGAGCCCCGGACAGGTCAACACTGAAGCTTTCTTT.

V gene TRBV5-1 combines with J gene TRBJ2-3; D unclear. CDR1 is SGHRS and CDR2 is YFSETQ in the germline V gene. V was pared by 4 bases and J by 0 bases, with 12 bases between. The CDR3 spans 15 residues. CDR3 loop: CASSVGQLSTDTQYF. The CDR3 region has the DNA TGCGCCAGCAGCGTAGGGCAGCTTAGCACAGATACGCAGTATTTT.

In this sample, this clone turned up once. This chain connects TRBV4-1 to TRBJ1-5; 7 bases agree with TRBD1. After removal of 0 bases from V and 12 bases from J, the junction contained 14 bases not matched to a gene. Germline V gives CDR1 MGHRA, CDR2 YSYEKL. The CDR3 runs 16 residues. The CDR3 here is CASSQDPQGGGKVQHF. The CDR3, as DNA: TGCGCCAGCAGCCAAGACCCCCAGGGAGGGGGCAAGGTCCAGCATTTT.